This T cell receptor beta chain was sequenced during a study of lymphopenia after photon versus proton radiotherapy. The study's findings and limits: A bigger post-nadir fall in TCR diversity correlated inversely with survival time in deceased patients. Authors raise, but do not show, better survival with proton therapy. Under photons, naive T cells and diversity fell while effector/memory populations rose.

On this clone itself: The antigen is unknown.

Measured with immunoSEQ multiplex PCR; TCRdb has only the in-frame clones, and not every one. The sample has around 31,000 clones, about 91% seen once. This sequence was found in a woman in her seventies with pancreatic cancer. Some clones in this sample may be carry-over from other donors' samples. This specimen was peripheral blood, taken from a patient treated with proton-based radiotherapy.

CDR3 in amino acids: CASSFSGNNQPQHF. The CDR3 region has the DNA TGTGCCAGCAGTTTCTCGGGGAACAATCAGCCCCAGCATTTT. The gene calls are TRBV28 and TRBJ1-5; no clear D. Per germline, CDR1 MDHEN and CDR2 SYDVKM. The CDR3 is 14 amino acids. Trimming took off 3 bases at V and 3 bases at J, with 9 bases between the two ends.